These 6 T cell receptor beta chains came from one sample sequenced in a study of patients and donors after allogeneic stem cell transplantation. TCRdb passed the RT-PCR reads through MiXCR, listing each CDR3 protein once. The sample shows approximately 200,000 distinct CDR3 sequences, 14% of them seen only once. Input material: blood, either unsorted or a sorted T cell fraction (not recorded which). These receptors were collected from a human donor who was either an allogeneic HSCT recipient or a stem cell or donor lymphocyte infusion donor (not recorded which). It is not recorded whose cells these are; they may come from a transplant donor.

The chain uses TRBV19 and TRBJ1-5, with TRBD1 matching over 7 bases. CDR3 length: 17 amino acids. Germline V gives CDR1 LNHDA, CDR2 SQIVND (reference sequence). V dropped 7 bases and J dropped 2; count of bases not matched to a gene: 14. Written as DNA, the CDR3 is TGTGCCAGTACCCCTGGGGGTCGACAGGGAGGCAATCAGCCCCAGCATTTT. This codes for CASTPGGRQGGNQPQHF.

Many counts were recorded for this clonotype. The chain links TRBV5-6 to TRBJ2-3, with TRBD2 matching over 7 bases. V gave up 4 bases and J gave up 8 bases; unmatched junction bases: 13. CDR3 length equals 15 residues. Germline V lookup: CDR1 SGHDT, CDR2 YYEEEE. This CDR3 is CASSPRGPGGSTQYF. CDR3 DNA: TGTGCCAGCAGCCCTCGAGGGCCCGGGGGGTCTACGCAGTATTTT.

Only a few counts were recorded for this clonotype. CDR3 in DNA: TGTGCCAGCAGTTTCCAGGCGTGGGGATATTCTTACGAGCAGTACTTC. This gives the protein CASSFQAWGYSYEQYF. The gene calls are TRBV28 and TRBJ2-7; unclear D gene. CDR1 and CDR2 (germline): MDHEN, SYDVKM. The V and J ends lost 3 bases and 4 bases respectively, with 19 bases between them. This CDR3 has 16 residues.

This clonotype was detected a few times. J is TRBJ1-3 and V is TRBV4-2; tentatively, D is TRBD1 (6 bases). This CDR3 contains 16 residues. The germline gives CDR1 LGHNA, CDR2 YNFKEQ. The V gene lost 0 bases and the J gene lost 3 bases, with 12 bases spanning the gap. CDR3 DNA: TGTGCCAGCAGCCAAGATGGGGCAGGGGTTGGAAACACCATATATTTT. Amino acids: CASSQDGAGVGNTIYF.

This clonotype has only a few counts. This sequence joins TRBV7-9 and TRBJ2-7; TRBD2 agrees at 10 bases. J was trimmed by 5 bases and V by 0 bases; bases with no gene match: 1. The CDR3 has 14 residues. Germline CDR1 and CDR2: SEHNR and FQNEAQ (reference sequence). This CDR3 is CASSLAGTSDEQYF. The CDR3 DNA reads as TGTGCCAGCAGCTTAGCTGGGACTAGCGACGAGCAGTACTTC.

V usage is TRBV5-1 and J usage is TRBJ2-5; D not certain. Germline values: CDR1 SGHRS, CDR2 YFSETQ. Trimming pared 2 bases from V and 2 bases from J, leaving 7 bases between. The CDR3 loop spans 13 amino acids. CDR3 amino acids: CASSFKPQETQYF. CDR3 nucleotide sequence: TGCGCCAGCAGCTTCAAGCCACAAGAGACCCAGTACTTC.